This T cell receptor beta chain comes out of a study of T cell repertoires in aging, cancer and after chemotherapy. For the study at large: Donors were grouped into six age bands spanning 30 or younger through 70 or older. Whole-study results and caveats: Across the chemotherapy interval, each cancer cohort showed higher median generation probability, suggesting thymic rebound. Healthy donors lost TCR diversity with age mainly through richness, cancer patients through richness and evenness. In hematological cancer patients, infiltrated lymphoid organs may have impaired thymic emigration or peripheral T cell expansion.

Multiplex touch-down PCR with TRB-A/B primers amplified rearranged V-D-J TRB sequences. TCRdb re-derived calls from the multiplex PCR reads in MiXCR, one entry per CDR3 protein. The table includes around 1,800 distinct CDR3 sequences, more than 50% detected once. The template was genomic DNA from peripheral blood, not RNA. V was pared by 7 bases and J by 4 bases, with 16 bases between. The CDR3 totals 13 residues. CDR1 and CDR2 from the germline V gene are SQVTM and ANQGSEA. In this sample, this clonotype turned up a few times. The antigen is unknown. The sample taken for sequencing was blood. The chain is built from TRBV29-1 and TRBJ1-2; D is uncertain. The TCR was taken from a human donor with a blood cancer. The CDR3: CSASSARLYGYTF. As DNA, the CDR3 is TGCAGCGCCTCCTCGGCGCGACTCTATGGCTACACCTTC.